The rows below give T cell receptor beta chains drawn from one sample of a study of blood T cell repertoires in COVID-19. The table came from immunoSEQ multiplex PCR; TCRdb's copy has only in-frame clones and leaves some out. Of 310,000 or so clones in the sample, about 88% were seen once. The material sequenced was PBMCs or T cells enriched from blood (not recorded which). These receptors all come from a woman in her thirties or forties who had recovered from COVID-19. Each CDR3 is given with its conserved first and last residue. Fields, in order: clone size, D gene, J gene, V gene, CDR3 DNA, CDR3 protein. A D gene is named only where the DNA matches it firmly. Clone size appears in some rows only: once, few, many, or a class for an expanded clone.

size: once; D: -; J: TRBJ2-5; V: TRBV5-1; DNA: TGCGCCAGCAGCTCGAAGCGACAATCTGAGGGGACCCAGTACTTC; CDR3: CASSSKRQSEGTQYF
size: -; D: -; J: TRBJ2-2; V: TRBV4-3; DNA: TGCGCCAGCAGCTCCGGGACTGGGGACACCGGGGAGCTGTTTTTT; CDR3: CASSSGTGDTGELFF
size: -; D: -; J: TRBJ2-7; V: TRBV11-2; DNA: TGTGCCAGCAGCTTTTCGGGCACCGGGGACTACGAGCAGTACTTC; CDR3: CASSFSGTGDYEQYF
size: -; D: -; J: TRBJ2-1; V: TRBV19; DNA: TGTGCCAGCGCCCAAGATGGGGCGGGATGGTACAATGAGCAGTTCTTC; CDR3: CASAQDGAGWYNEQFF
size: -; D: -; J: TRBJ1-2; V: TRBV12-3/TRBV12-4; DNA: TGTGCCAGCACCCGGGACACCGACTATGGCTACACCTTC; CDR3: CASTRDTDYGYTF
size: -; D: -; J: TRBJ1-3; V: TRBV21-1; DNA: TGTGCCAGCAGCAAAGGTTTGGGACAGGGTGGTTCTGGAAACACCATATATTTT; CDR3: CASSKGLGQGGSGNTIYF
size: -; D: -; J: TRBJ1-1; V: TRBV25-1; DNA: TGTGCCAGCTCGGCGGGGCCCACTGAAGCTTTCTTT; CDR3: CASSAGPTEAFF
size: -; D: TRBD1; J: TRBJ1-3; V: TRBV25-1; DNA: TGTGCCAGCAGTGCATCCCGGACAGGGGGAAGGGGGAACACCATATATTTT; CDR3: CASSASRTGGRGNTIYF
size: -; D: -; J: TRBJ2-3; V: TRBV19; DNA: TGTGCCAGTAGTATTCCAGGGGTGCTGGGACGTACCGACCCGCAGTATTTT; CDR3: CASSIPGVLGRTDPQYF
size: -; D: -; J: TRBJ2-7; V: TRBV4-3; DNA: TGCGCCAGCAGCGCTAGGATCGACTACGAGCAGTACTTC; CDR3: CASSARIDYEQYF
size: -; D: TRBD2; J: TRBJ2-1; V: TRBV3-1/TRBV3-2; DNA: TGTGCCAGCAGCCAAGATACGGAGCGGGGGGGCCTCTACAATGAGCAGTTCTTC; CDR3: CASSQDTERGGLYNEQFF
size: -; D: -; J: TRBJ1-5; V: TRBV5-6; DNA: TGTGCCAGCAGCTTGTTCCGGGGAGGCAATCAGCCCCAGCATTTT; CDR3: CASSLFRGGNQPQHF
size: once; D: TRBD1; J: TRBJ2-7; V: TRBV5-8; DNA: TGTGCCAGCAGCTTCTTTTTCAGGGGGAGCGACGAGCAGTACTTC; CDR3: CASSFFFRGSDEQYF
size: -; D: -; J: TRBJ1-1; V: TRBV7-8; DNA: TGTGCCAGCAGCTTAGCGCTTACTGTAGGGGGCACTGAAGCTTTCTTT; CDR3: CASSLALTVGGTEAFF
size: -; D: -; J: TRBJ2-3; V: TRBV5-1; DNA: TGCGCCAGCAGCTTGGGGGCCACAGATACGCAGTATTTT; CDR3: CASSLGATDTQYF
size: -; D: TRBD1; J: TRBJ1-3; V: TRBV6-5; DNA: TGTGCCAGCAGCCTAGACAGGGGAGACGGAAACACCATATATTTT; CDR3: CASSLDRGDGNTIYF
size: -; D: TRBD1; J: TRBJ2-7; V: TRBV7-9; DNA: TGTGCCAGCAGCCTAGGACAGGGGGCTGTCGAGCAGTACTTC; CDR3: CASSLGQGAVEQYF
size: -; D: -; J: TRBJ1-6; V: TRBV6-5; DNA: TGTGCCAGCAGGCCGGGACTGGGTAATTCACCCCTCCACTTT; CDR3: CASRPGLGNSPLHF
size: -; D: -; J: TRBJ2-1; V: TRBV7-2; DNA: TGTGCCAGCAGCTTAGGCCCGGCGGGATACAATGAGCAGTTCTTC; CDR3: CASSLGPAGYNEQFF
size: -; D: TRBD1; J: TRBJ1-1; V: TRBV19; DNA: TGTGCCAGTAGTATATCTGGACAGGGAGGGAGGGCTTTCTTT; CDR3: CASSISGQGGRAFF
size: -; D: -; J: TRBJ2-7; V: TRBV11-1; DNA: TGTGCCAGCAGCGCGGGAATCTACGAGCAGTACTTC; CDR3: CASSAGIYEQYF
size: -; D: TRBD1; J: TRBJ2-2; V: TRBV7-9; DNA: TGTGCCAGCAGCTTAGGAAACAGGGGGGCCGGGGAGCTGTTTTTT; CDR3: CASSLGNRGAGELFF
size: -; D: TRBD1; J: TRBJ1-2; V: TRBV2; DNA: TGTGCCAGCAGTGAAGCGCTTCAGGGGGCTGGCTACACCTTC; CDR3: CASSEALQGAGYTF
size: -; D: -; J: TRBJ1-4; V: TRBV6-2/TRBV6-3; DNA: TGTGCCAGCAGTTCCATACAAGGAGGATCCACGGGTTTTGAAAAACTGTTTTTT; CDR3: CASSSIQGGSTGFEKLFF
size: -; D: -; J: TRBJ2-3; V: TRBV7-8; DNA: TGTGCCAGCAGCCCATCCACAGATACGCAGTATTTT; CDR3: CASSPSTDTQYF
size: -; D: -; J: TRBJ2-7; V: TRBV12-3/TRBV12-4; DNA: TGTGCCAGCAGTTTAACCAGATCGGGGGAGCAGTACTTC; CDR3: CASSLTRSGEQYF
size: -; D: TRBD2; J: TRBJ2-2; V: TRBV7-2; DNA: TGTGCCAGCAGCTTTGCGGGGGGCCACACCGGGGAGCTGTTTTTT; CDR3: CASSFAGGHTGELFF
size: -; D: -; J: TRBJ2-1; V: TRBV5-1; DNA: TGCGCCAGCAGCTTTGACTTACCTTCCTACAATGAGCAGTTCTTC; CDR3: CASSFDLPSYNEQFF
size: -; D: TRBD2; J: TRBJ2-1; V: TRBV7-9; DNA: TGTGCCAGCAGCTTTAGCGGGAAGGATGAGCAGTTCTTC; CDR3: CASSFSGKDEQFF
size: -; D: TRBD1; J: TRBJ1-5; V: TRBV2; DNA: TGTGCCAGCAGTCCGCTAGACAGGGCCCTCAATCAGCCCCAGCATTTT; CDR3: CASSPLDRALNQPQHF
size: -; D: TRBD1; J: TRBJ2-7; V: TRBV10-3; DNA: TGTGCCATCAGTCGGGACAGGGTTTACGAGCAGTACTTC; CDR3: CAISRDRVYEQYF